These 18 T cell receptor beta chains were all obtained from the same sample, sequenced in a study of cytomegalovirus exposure and HLA in healthy donors. Primers included in the PCR were 60 Vbeta and 13 Jbeta primers. Some clones are missing from TCRdb's copy, which holds only in-frame ones; the method was immunoSEQ multiplex PCR. Of 84,000 or so clones listed, around 85% are singletons. The sequencing input was PBMCs. These receptors all stem from a human donor in good health.

A remark on this clone: No conserved phenylalanine or tryptophan is present at the end of the CDR3, so a read error is the likely explanation. The DNA is left out, because the CDR3 cannot be placed on it with certainty; the CDR3 is given as TCRdb lists it. The chain is built from TRBV12-2 and TRBJ1-2. TRBV12-2 is a recognized pseudogene. The CDR3 is made up of 12 amino acids, end residues included. The CDR3 protein is CASRLSSASGAP.

The chain combines TRBV13 with TRBJ1-1; 9 positions match TRBD1. J was trimmed by 4 bases and V by 6 bases; bases with no gene match: 12. CDR1 and CDR2 from the germline V gene are PRHDT and FYEKMQ (reference sequence). The CDR3 spans 16 residues. CDR3 DNA sequence: TGTGCCAGCAGTTCCCCCCCCGGGACAGGGCCCACTGAAGCTTTCTTT. Residues: CASSSPPGTGPTEAFF.

This chain connects TRBV6-5 to TRBJ1-2; 7 bases map to TRBD1. This CDR3 comprises 11 residues. Germline CDR1 and CDR2: MNHEY and SVGAGI. With 10 bases clipped from V and 8 bases from J, the junction kept 7 bases outside the gene matches. The CDR3 DNA reads TGTGCCACCAGACAGGGTCCCGGCTACACCTTC. Protein product: CATRQGPGYTF.

The gene calls are TRBV11-2 and TRBJ2-7; no clear D. Germline assignment: CDR1 SGHAT and CDR2 FQNNGV. The ends were cut back, 3 bases at V and 3 bases at J, with 6 bases in the middle. The CDR3 totals 12 residues. As DNA, the CDR3 is TGTGCCAGCAGCTTTTACGGCTACGAGCAGTACTTC. Protein: CASSFYGYEQYF.

The chain is built from TRBV19 and TRBJ1-3, with a tentative D call TRBD1 (5 bases). Germline loops: CDR1 LNHDA, CDR2 SQIVND (reference sequence). Trimming pared 5 bases from V and 0 bases from J, leaving 17 bases between. The CDR3 extends over 17 amino acids. The CDR3 loop is CASSAAGRKLSGNTIYF. CDR3 in DNA: TGTGCCAGTAGTGCAGCGGGACGCAAGCTCTCTGGAAACACCATATATTTT.

The chain has TRBV6-5 and TRBJ1-1, with unresolved D. Trimming cost V 0 bases and J 1 base, with 6 bases left between them. The CDR3 is made up of 14 amino acids. Germline CDR1 is MNHEY and CDR2 is SVGAGI. The CDR3 here is CASSYSRRNTEAFF. In DNA, the CDR3 is TGTGCCAGCAGTTACTCGCGCCGGAACACTGAAGCTTTCTTT.

The rearrangement joins TRBV10-3 to TRBJ2-7; the match to TRBD1 covers 11 bases. CDR3 length: 14 amino acids. CDR1 ENHRY and CDR2 SYGVKD come from the germline V gene. The J segment lost 3 bases and the V segment lost 10 bases, leaving 8 bases of the junction unmatched. CDR3 bases: TGTGCCACGACCACCGGGACAGGGGGCTACGAGCAGTACTTC. This gives the protein CATTTGTGGYEQYF.

V gene TRBV11-2 combines with J gene TRBJ1-2; unclear D gene. CDR3 size: 14 residues. The V end lost 1 base, the J end lost 6 bases, and 12 bases lay between the germline ends. Germline-derived CDR1 and CDR2 are SGHAT and FQNNGV. The CDR3 DNA reads TGTGCCAGCAGCTTAGGAGGTCATCGGAATGGCTACACCTTC. Translating gives CASSLGGHRNGYTF.

The rearrangement links TRBV7-2 to TRBJ2-7; the D gene is possibly TRBD2 (5 bases). This CDR3 has 16 amino acids. The germline gives CDR1 SGHTA, CDR2 FQGNSA. V gave up 1 base and J gave up 1 base, with 14 bases separating them. The CDR3: CASSLGAAYQSYEQYF. DNA for the CDR3: TGTGCCAGCAGCTTAGGAGCGGCCTACCAATCCTACGAGCAGTACTTC.

Notes on this clone: Other DNA sequences in the same sample also yield this CDR3. The CDR3 region is CASSIDGRGLTEAFF. The CDR3 coding sequence is TGTGCCAGTAGTATAGACGGCAGGGGGCTCACTGAAGCTTTCTTT. The chain carries TRBV19 and TRBJ1-1; 8 bases line up with TRBD1. The CDR3 has 15 amino acids. The germline V gene has CDR1 LNHDA and CDR2 SQIVND (reference sequence). V gave up 0 bases and J gave up 4 bases; unmatched junction bases: 4.

Only one count was recorded for this clone. The chain combines TRBV7-9 with TRBJ2-3, with D possibly being TRBD2 (5 bases). Looked up from germline, CDR1 is SEHNR and CDR2 is FQNEAQ (reference sequence). The V and J ends lost 5 bases and 0 bases respectively, with 12 bases between them. This CDR3 region has 15 residues. The CDR3 protein is CASSAGLFSTDTQYF. CDR3 DNA: TGTGCCAGCAGCGCCGGACTTTTTAGCACAGATACGCAGTATTTT.

This clone was seen only once. The chain couples TRBV10-1 to TRBJ2-2, with TRBD2 identical over 10 bases. Germline CDR1 WNHNN, CDR2 SYGVQD (reference sequence). The J segment lost 7 bases and the V segment lost 2 bases, leaving 10 bases of the junction unmatched. The CDR3 totals 17 residues. CDR3 sequence: CASSEASGGPRSGELFF. CDR3 nucleotide sequence: TGCGCCAGCAGTGAGGCTAGCGGGGGCCCTCGGAGCGGGGAGCTGTTTTTT.

The chain combines TRBV6-1 with TRBJ1-5; D gene ambiguous. Per germline, CDR1 MNHNS and CDR2 SASEGT. The CDR3 sequence is 15 residues long. Trimming took 6 bases from V and 0 from J, leaving 12 bases between them. This chain's CDR3 is CASRRAADSNQPQHF. Here the CDR3 DNA reads TGTGCCAGCAGGAGGGCAGCCGATAGCAATCAGCCCCAGCATTTT.

The V and J genes are TRBV7-2 and TRBJ1-6, with 9 positions matching TRBD1. CDR3 length: 14 residues. Germline CDR1 and CDR2: SGHTA and FQGNSA. V was clipped by 5 bases and J by 9 bases; unmatched bases: 5. In nucleotides, the CDR3 is TGTGCCAGCAGCGGACAGGGGCCCTCTTCACCCCTCCACTTT. Protein product: CASSGQGPSSPLHF. Variable domain in full (rest from reference TRBV7-2 and TRBJ1-6): GAGVSQSPSNKVTEKGKDVELRCDPISGHTALYWYRQSLGQGLEFLIYFQGNSAPDKSGLPSDRFSAERTGGSVSTLTIQRTQQEDSAVYLCASSGQGPSSPLHFGNGTRLTVT.

The chain uses TRBV5-1 and TRBJ2-7; the D is unclear. This CDR3 comprises 12 residues. Germline CDR1 is SGHRS and CDR2 is YFSETQ. With 4 bases removed from V and 3 bases from J, the gap between germline ends came to 8 bases. The CDR3: CASSVNSYEQYF. The CDR3 bases are TGCGCCAGCAGCGTTAACAGCTACGAGCAGTACTTC.

The J gene is TRBJ1-1, the V gene TRBV19, with D maybe TRBD1 (5 bases). V dropped 7 bases and J dropped 0 bases, with 12 bases sitting between them. CDR3 length: 14 amino acids. CDR1 and CDR2 from the germline V gene are LNHDA and SQIVND (reference sequence). CDR3 bases: TGTGCCAGTACGGCGGGACGGATGAACACTGAAGCTTTCTTT. This gives the protein CASTAGRMNTEAFF.

V and J are TRBV19 and TRBJ1-1; D may be TRBD1 (5 bases). Germline-derived CDR1 and CDR2 are LNHDA and SQIVND (reference sequence). Trimming shortened V by 7 bases and J by 3 bases, and 6 bases separated the two germline ends. This CDR3 has 11 residues. DNA for the CDR3: TGTGCCAGTAAAGGGGACACTGAAGCTTTCTTT. This codes for CASKGDTEAFF.

On this clone itself: Sequence at one end of the junction differs from germline and may be a read error. This chain links TRBV6-6 with TRBJ1-5; D possibly corresponds to TRBD1 (5 bases). The CDR3 totals 15 residues. Looked up from germline, CDR1 is MNHNY and CDR2 is SVGAGI (reference sequence). Here the CDR3 DNA reads TGTGCCAGCAGCCAAGGGAGGGGACTCAATCAGCCCCAGAATTTT. Translation gives CASSQGRGLNQPQNF.